The rows below give T cell receptor beta chains drawn from one sample of a study of cytomegalovirus exposure and HLA in healthy donors. Sequencing used immunoSEQ multiplex PCR; TCRdb keeps in-frame clones, though not all of them. The table records fewer than 130,000 clones, approximately 79% of them present only once. The sample was PBMCs. Receptor source: a man aged 25 to 45 in good health and CMV-seropositive. The CDR3 runs from the conserved cysteine through the conserved F or W. The D gene is left open where the match is weak. The size of a clone is reported for some rows only, either as once, few or many, or as a class for expanded clones.

J: TRBJ2-3; size: .; D: .; V: TRBV7-9; DNA: TGTTCCAGCAGTCACACAGATACGCAGTATTTT; CDR3: CSSSHTDTQYF
J: TRBJ1-4; size: .; D: TRBD1; V: TRBV10-2; DNA: TGCGCCAGCAGCCAGGGGACAGATAATGAAAAACTGTTTTTT; CDR3: CASSQGTDNEKLFF
J: TRBJ2-3; size: .; D: TRBD2; V: TRBV7-2; DNA: TGTGCCAGCAGCCCCCATGCGGGGGACCTCACAGATACGCAGTATTTT; CDR3: CASSPHAGDLTDTQYF
J: TRBJ1-2; size: .; D: .; V: TRBV5-1; DNA: TGCGCCAGCAGCTTGGAGGGGGTAGGTGATGGCTACACCTTC; CDR3: CASSLEGVGDGYTF
J: TRBJ2-7; size: .; D: .; V: TRBV11-2; DNA: TGTGCCAGCAGCTTAGGGCTAGTCTCCTACGAGCAGTACTTC; CDR3: CASSLGLVSYEQYF
J: TRBJ2-7; size: .; D: .; V: TRBV6-5; DNA: TGTGCCAGCAGTTCGGGACAAAACTCCTACGAGCAGTACTTC; CDR3: CASSSGQNSYEQYF
J: TRBJ2-7; size: .; D: .; V: TRBV19; DNA: TGTGCCAGTAGTATAGAGACAGGTTACTACGAGCAGTACTTC; CDR3: CASSIETGYYEQYF
J: TRBJ2-3; size: .; D: TRBD1; V: TRBV9; DNA: TGTGCCAGCAGAGAGGACAGGGCGGCAGATACGCAGTATTTT; CDR3: CASREDRAADTQYF
J: TRBJ2-2; size: .; D: .; V: TRBV21-1; DNA: TGTGCCAGCAGCCCCGGGACAACGAACACCGGGGAGCTGTTTTTT; CDR3: CASSPGTTNTGELFF
J: TRBJ1-6; size: .; D: .; V: TRBV9; DNA: TGTGCCAGCAGCGTAGTTTTGCGGGGGGGTAATTCACCCCTCCACTTT; CDR3: CASSVVLRGGNSPLHF
J: TRBJ2-6; size: .; D: TRBD1; V: TRBV7-9; DNA: TGTGCCAGCAGCTTAGTGAGGGGACAGTACTCTGGGGCCAACGTCCTGACTTTC; CDR3: CASSLVRGQYSGANVLTF
J: TRBJ2-7; size: .; D: TRBD2; V: TRBV27; DNA: TGTGCCAGCAGTTTAAGATCGGAGACTAGCAGGTACGAGCAGTACTTC; CDR3: CASSLRSETSRYEQYF
J: TRBJ1-4; size: .; D: .; V: TRBV6-6; DNA: TGTGCCAGCACTCGGGACGGAGGGTCCGAAAAACTGTTTTTT; CDR3: CASTRDGGSEKLFF
J: TRBJ2-3; size: .; D: .; V: TRBV27; DNA: TGTGCCAGCAGTGGGCGCCCGGCGGATACGCAGTATTTT; CDR3: CASSGRPADTQYF
J: TRBJ2-1; size: .; D: .; V: TRBV19; DNA: TGTGCCAGTAGTATTCCAGGGCCCTACGGCGACAATGAGCAGTTCTTC; CDR3: CASSIPGPYGDNEQFF
J: TRBJ1-3; size: .; D: .; V: TRBV5-1; DNA: TGCGCCAGCAGCTTAGAGACAGATCCCGGAAACACCATATATTTT; CDR3: CASSLETDPGNTIYF
J: TRBJ1-2; size: .; D: .; V: TRBV7-2; DNA: TGTGCCAGCAGCTTACGATCCAGTCTCCAAGATGGCTACACCTTC; CDR3: CASSLRSSLQDGYTF
J: TRBJ2-1; size: .; D: TRBD2; V: TRBV7-9; DNA: TGTGCCAGCATCCCGGGGGCGGGGACTAGCGGCCTCAATGAGCAGTTCTTC; CDR3: CASIPGAGTSGLNEQFF
J: TRBJ2-7; size: .; D: TRBD1; V: TRBV2; DNA: TGTGCCAGCAGTGAATTTAGGCAGGGGGCGTATTATTCAACCGAGCAGTACTTC; CDR3: CASSEFRQGAYYSTEQYF
J: TRBJ2-5; size: .; D: TRBD1; V: TRBV7-7; DNA: TGTGCTAGCAGCCCTCGGGACAGAGCCCAAGAGACCCAGTACTTC; CDR3: CASSPRDRAQETQYF
J: TRBJ2-2; size: once; D: .; V: TRBV10-3; DNA: TGTGCCATCAGTGAGTCGAGGAATCCCGGGGAGCTGTTTTTT; CDR3: CAISESRNPGELFF
J: TRBJ2-1; size: .; D: .; V: TRBV27; DNA: TGTGCCAGCAGTCTTCACATCCGGGGATCCTACAATGAGCAGTTCTTC; CDR3: CASSLHIRGSYNEQFF
J: TRBJ1-1; size: few; D: .; V: TRBV19; DNA: TGTGCCAGTAGTATTGACAGATTGAACACTGAAGCTTTCTTT; CDR3: CASSIDRLNTEAFF
J: TRBJ1-2; size: .; D: .; V: TRBV7-9; DNA: TGTGCCAGCAGCTCCACATTGGACAAGTTCGATGGCTACACCTTC; CDR3: CASSSTLDKFDGYTF
J: TRBJ2-6; size: .; D: .; V: TRBV4-2; DNA: TGTGCCAGCAGCCAATATAGGGGTGGCATCTCTGGGGCCAACGTCCTGACTTTC; CDR3: CASSQYRGGISGANVLTF
J: TRBJ2-5; size: .; D: .; V: TRBV28; DNA: TGTGCCAGCAGTCAGGGACACTACCAAGAGACCCAGTACTTC; CDR3: CASSQGHYQETQYF
J: TRBJ1-3; size: .; D: TRBD1; V: TRBV7-2; DNA: TGTGCCAGCAGCCTTGGACAGGTATACTCTGGAAACACCATATATTTT; CDR3: CASSLGQVYSGNTIYF